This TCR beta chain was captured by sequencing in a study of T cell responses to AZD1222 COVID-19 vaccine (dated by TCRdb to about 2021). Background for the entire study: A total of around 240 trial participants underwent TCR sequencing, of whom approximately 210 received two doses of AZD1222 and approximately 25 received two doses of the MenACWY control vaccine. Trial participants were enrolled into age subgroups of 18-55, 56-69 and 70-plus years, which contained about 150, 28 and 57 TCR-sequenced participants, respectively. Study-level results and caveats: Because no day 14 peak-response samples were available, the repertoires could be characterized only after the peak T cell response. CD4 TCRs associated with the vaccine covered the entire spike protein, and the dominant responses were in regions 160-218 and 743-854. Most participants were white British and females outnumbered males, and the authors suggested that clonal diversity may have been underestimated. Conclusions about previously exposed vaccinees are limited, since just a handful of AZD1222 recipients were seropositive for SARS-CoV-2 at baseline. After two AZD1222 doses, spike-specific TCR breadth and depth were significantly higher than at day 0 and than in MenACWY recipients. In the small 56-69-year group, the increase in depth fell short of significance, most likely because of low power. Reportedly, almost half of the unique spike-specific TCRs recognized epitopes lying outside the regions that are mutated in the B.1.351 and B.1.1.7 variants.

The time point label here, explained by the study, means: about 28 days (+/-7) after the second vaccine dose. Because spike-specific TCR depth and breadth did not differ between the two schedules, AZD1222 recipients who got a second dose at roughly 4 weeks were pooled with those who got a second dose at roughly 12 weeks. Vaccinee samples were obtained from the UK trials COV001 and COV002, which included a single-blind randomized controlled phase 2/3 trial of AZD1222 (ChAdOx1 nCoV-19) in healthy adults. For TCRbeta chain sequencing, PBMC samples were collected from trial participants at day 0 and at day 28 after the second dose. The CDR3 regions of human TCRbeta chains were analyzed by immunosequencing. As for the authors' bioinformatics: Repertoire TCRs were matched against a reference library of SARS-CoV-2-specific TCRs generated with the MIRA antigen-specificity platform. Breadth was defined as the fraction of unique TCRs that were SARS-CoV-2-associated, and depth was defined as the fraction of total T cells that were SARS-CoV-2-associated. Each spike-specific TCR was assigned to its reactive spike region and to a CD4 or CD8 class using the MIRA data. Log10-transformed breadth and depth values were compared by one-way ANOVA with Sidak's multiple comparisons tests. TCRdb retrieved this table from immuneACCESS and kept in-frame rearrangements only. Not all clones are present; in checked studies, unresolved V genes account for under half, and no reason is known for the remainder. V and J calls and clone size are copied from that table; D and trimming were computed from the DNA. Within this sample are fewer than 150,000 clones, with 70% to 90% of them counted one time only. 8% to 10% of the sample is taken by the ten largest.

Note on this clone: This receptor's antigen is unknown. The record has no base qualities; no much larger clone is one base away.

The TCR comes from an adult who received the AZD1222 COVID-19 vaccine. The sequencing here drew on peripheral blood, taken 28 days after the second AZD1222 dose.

The CDR3 in this case is CASSLYREGNQPQHF. The DNA sequence follows: TGTGCCAGCAGCCTGTACAGGGAGGGCAATCAGCCCCAGCATTTT. In this chain, TRBV7-2 is recombined with TRBJ1-5; D gene: possibly TRBD1, on 6 matching bases. The CDR3 runs 15 residues from the cysteine to the phenylalanine. Kept here is only the CDR3 DNA, which spans 45 bases and is read in frame from base 1. V loses 5 bases of germline sequence and J loses 2 bases, and the interval between the two ends is 13 bases. The germline V gene provides CDR1 SGHTA and CDR2 FQGNSA.